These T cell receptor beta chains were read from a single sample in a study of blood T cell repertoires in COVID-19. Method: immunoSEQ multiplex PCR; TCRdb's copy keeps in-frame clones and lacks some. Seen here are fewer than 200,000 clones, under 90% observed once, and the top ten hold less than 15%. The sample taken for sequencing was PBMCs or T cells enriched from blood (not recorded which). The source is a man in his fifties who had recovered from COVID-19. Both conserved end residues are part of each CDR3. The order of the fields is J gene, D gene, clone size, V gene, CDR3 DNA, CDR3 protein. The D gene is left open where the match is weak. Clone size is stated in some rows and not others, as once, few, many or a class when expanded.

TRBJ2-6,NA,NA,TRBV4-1,TGCGCCAGCAGCCAAGATACCCAGGTGATTGGGGCCAACGTCCTGACTTTC,CASSQDTQVIGANVLTF
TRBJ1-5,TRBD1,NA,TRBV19,TGTGCCAGTAGTATAGAGGGACAGAGCAATCAGCCCCAGCATTTT,CASSIEGQSNQPQHF
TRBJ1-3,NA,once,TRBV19,TGTGCCAGTAGCGACTGGCCTTCTGGAAACACCATATATTTT,CASSDWPSGNTIYF
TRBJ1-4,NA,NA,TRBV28,TGTGCCAGCAGTTTAGGGCGCGAGGGAGAAAAACTGTTTTTT,CASSLGREGEKLFF
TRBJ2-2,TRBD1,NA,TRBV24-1,TGTGCCACCAGTGATTCGGACAGGGGGCTAAACACCGGGGAGCTGTTTTTT,CATSDSDRGLNTGELFF
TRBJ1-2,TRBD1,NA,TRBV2,TGTGCCAGCGGGACAGGGGGCAACTATGGCTACACCTTC,CASGTGGNYGYTF
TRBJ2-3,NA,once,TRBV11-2,TGTGCCAGCAGCTCCTTGCGGACAGCTACAGATACGCAGTATTTT,CASSSLRTATDTQYF
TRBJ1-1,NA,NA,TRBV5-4,TGTGCCAGCAGCTTGGCTGCGGGAGTGAACACTGAAGCTTTCTTT,CASSLAAGVNTEAFF
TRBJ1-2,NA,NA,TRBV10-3,TGTGCCATCAGCGGACAGCCCAACTATGGCTACACCTTC,CAISGQPNYGYTF
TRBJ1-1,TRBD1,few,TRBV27,TGTGCCAGCAGTTTCTCTTCAAAAGGGGGCACCCTGAACACTGAAGCTTTCTTT,CASSFSSKGGTLNTEAFF
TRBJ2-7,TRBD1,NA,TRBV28,TGTGCCAGCAGCTCTCCGGGACAGACTTCCTACGAGCAGTACTTC,CASSSPGQTSYEQYF
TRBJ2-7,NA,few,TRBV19,TGTGCCAGTAGTTCCCGGGGGGATGAGGGGGTCATCTCCTACGAGCAGTACTTC,CASSSRGDEGVISYEQYF
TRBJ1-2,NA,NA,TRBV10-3,TGTGCCATCAGTGAGTCTGGTGGCGGTCTGGTGCCGTCTAACTATGGCTACACCTTC,CAISESGGGLVPSNYGYTF
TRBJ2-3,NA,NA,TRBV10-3,TGTGCCATCAGTCCGACGGGGATAGGGTCAGATACGCAGTATTTT,CAISPTGIGSDTQYF
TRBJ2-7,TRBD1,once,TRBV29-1,TGCAGCGCCGGACAGGGGGCGTACTACGAGCAGTACTTC,CSAGQGAYYEQYF
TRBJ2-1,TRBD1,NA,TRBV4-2,TGTGCCAGCAGCCCGGACAGGGAGTACAATGAGCAGTTCTTC,CASSPDREYNEQFF
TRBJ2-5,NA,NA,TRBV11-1,TGTGCCAGCAGCTTAGCGGGGGGGGCGGGGGAGACCCAGTACTTC,CASSLAGGAGETQYF
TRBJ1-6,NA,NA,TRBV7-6,TGTGCCAGCAGCTTAGACCAGGGGCTTAATTCACCCCTCCACTTT,CASSLDQGLNSPLHF
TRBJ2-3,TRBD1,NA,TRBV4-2,TGTGCCAGCAGCCAAGAACCAGGGGGTACTCACACAGATACGCAGTATTTT,CASSQEPGGTHTDTQYF
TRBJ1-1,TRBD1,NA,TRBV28,TGTGCCAGCAGTGGGCGCGGGACAGGGTTTGGGAACACTGAAGCTTTCTTT,CASSGRGTGFGNTEAFF
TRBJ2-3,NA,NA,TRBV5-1,TGCGCCAGCAGCTTGGGAGCTCCGACAGCCACAGATACGCAGTATTTT,CASSLGAPTATDTQYF
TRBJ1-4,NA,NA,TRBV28,TGTGCCAGCAGTTCCCCCCAGGGACTATCTGAAAAACTGTTTTTT,CASSSPQGLSEKLFF
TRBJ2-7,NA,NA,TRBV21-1,TGTGCCAGCAGCCGACCACAGGGACCACTACTTAGGGGTTCCTACGAGCAGTACTTC,CASSRPQGPLLRGSYEQYF
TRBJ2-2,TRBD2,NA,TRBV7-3,TGTGCCAGCAGCCTCATAGCGGGGGAGTGGACCGGGGAGCTGTTTTTT,CASSLIAGEWTGELFF
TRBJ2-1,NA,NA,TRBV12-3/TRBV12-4,TGTGCCAGCAGTCAACAGGGCTACAATGAGCAGTTCTTC,CASSQQGYNEQFF